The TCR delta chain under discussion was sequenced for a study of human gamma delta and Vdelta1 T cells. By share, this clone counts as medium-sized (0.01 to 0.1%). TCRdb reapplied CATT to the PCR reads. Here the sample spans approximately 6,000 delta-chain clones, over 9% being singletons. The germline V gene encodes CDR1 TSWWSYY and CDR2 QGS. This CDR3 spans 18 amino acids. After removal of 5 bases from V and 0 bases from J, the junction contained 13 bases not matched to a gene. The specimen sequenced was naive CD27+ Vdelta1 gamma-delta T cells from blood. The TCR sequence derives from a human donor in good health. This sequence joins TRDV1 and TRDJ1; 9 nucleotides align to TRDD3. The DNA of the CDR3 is TGTGCTCTTGGGAACCCTCGCCGGGGATACGGATACACCGATAAACTCATCTTT. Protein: CALGNPRRGYGYTDKLIF.